The entry below gives a single T cell receptor beta chain sequence along with its context. Its antigen remains unidentified. The data were taken from a study of cytomegalovirus exposure and HLA in healthy donors. Background on the study: About 83 million unique TCRs from HLA-typed donors made up an early data release. Findings and caveats of the study: Later on, an analysis showed TCR association rates differing by HLA locus, with DRB1 the most and HLA-C the fewest. Altogether, 164 TCR beta chains were recorded as cytomegalovirus-associated. Accurate prediction of HLA-A and HLA-B alleles (for most subjects) was reportedly achieved from TCR beta sequences.

The PCR contained 60 Vbeta and 13 Jbeta primers. Libraries were prepared by immunoSEQ multiplex PCR; TCRdb keeps only in-frame clonotypes and omits some of them. The profile covers about 160,000 clones, with approximately 84% appearing a single time and around 6.6% taken by the ten largest. The material sequenced was PBMCs. The sequence derives from a male donor in good health and CMV-seropositive.

DNA of the CDR3: TGTGCCAGCAGCCCAAGGGACAGGGGAGGGCATTCACCCCTCCACTTT. Translating gives CASSPRDRGGHSPLHF. The genes are TRBV9 and TRBJ1-6, with 10 bases that match TRBD1. CDR1 is SGDLS and CDR2 is YYNGEE in the germline V gene. V was clipped by 4 bases and J by 8 bases; unmatched bases: 9. This CDR3 is 16 amino acids long. The full variable domain, in which reference TRBV9 and TRBJ1-6 provide the parts outside the CDR3, is DSGVTQTPKHLITATGQRVTLRCSPRSGDLSVYWYQQSLDQGLQFLIQYYNGEERAKGNILERFSAQQFPDLHSELNLSSLELGDSALYFCASSPRDRGGHSPLHFGNGTRLTVT.